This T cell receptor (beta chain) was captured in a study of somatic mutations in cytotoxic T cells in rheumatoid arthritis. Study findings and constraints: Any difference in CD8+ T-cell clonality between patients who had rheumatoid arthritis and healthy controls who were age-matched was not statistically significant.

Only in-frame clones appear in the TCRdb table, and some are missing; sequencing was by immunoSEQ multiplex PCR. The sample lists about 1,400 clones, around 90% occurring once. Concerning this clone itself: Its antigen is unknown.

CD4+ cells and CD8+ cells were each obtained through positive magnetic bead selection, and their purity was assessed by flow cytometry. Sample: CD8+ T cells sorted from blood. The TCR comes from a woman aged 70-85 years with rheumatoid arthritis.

The CDR3 DNA reads as TGTGCCAGCAGCTTAGGCCCGTTACAGGGCCGAAATGAGCAGTTCTTC. This translates into CASSLGPLQGRNEQFF. This chain links TRBV13 with TRBJ2-1; D may be TRBD1 (6 bases). Germline loops: CDR1 PRHDT, CDR2 FYEKMQ (reference sequence). This CDR3 has 16 amino acids. The V end lost 0 bases, the J end lost 7 bases, and 16 bases lay between the germline ends.